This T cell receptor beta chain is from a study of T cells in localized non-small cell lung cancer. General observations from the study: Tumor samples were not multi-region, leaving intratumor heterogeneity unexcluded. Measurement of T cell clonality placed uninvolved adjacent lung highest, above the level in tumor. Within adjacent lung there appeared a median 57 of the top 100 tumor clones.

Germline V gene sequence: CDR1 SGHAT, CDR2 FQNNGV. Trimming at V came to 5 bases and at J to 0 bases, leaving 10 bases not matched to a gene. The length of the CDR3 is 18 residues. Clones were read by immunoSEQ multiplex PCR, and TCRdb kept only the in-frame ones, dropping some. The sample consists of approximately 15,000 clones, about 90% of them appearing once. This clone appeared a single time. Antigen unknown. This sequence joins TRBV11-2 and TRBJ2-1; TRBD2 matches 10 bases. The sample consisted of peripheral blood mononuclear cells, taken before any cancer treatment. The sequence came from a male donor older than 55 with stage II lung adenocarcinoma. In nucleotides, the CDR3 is TGTGCCAGCAGCCGAGGACTAGCGGCAACCGGCTCCTACAATGAGCAGTTCTTC. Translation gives CASSRGLAATGSYNEQFF.